This TCR beta chain was documented in a study of beta chain features in type 1 diabetes (dated by TCRdb to 2016 to 2019). Notes on the research overall: Mean age, gender distribution, total cell number and subset yield did not differ between patients and healthy donors. Across all samples, almost 110 million sorted cells were examined, and cell number per subset correlated strongly with RNA yield. The study compared TCRB repertoires of sorted circulating CD4+ T cell subsets between recently diagnosed type 1 diabetes patients and matched healthy donors. Whereas all 30 or so donors provided naive and central memory subsets, regulatory and stem cell-like memory subsets were isolated from just 8 patients and roughly eight healthy donors.

A single peripheral blood draw of around 0.11 L on average was collected from each donor into heparinised tubes. Naive, central memory, regulatory and stem cell-like memory CD4+ T cells were sorted on a BD FACSAria II using a panel including CD45RO, CCR7, CD25, CD127, CD95 and CD27. Purity was above 95% for every sorted population. PBMCs were isolated immediately by Lymphoprep density gradient centrifugation and stained directly without culture. So that batch effects would be minimized, each experiment stained and sorted samples in pairs, pairing one healthy donor with one patient. What the work shows at the level of the full study, not this receptor alone: Naive, central memory and regulatory TCRB repertoires appeared more similar among patients than among healthy donors. Type 1 diabetes patients showed a moderate but significant shortening of TCRB CDR3 length in all four CD4+ subsets. Shorter templates might have been favored by PCR, but patient and control samples were amplified and corrected together, so both groups would have been affected equally by any skew. At VDJ recombination sites, patients with type 1 diabetes made fewer insertions and deleted more nucleotides, a pattern implying thymic rearrangement abnormalities. HLA sub-analyses involved small numbers of individuals, so any influence of HLA type on TCRB rearrangement remained unresolved. Sequencing cDNA rather than genomic DNA could over-represent highly expressing activated cells, although activation and CD3 levels did not differ between groups.

The High Capacity cDNA Reverse Transcription Kit was used to reverse transcribe all of the isolated RNA, meaning that expressed TCRB transcripts were what got sequenced. Deep immunoSEQ sequencing was applied to naive, central memory and regulatory T cell samples, giving an average of approximately 3.8 million total reads per sample. Sorted cells were lysed in RLT buffer, and RNA was extracted using DNase-treated RNeasy Micro or Mini kits according to cell number. To prevent cross-contamination, every cell subset was processed on its own, while patient and healthy donor samples were processed together. TCRB sequences were amplified from cDNA with the immunoSEQ multiplex PCR, producing 87-bp fragments spanning the CDR3 region. Sequencing of the amplicons was done on the Illumina HiSeq platform. Under the source paper's analysis protocol: PCR bias was computationally corrected using synthetic template baselines, reads within Hamming distance 2 were collapsed, and singletons that could not be merged were discarded. Reads were aligned against IMGT to assign V, D and J genes, CDR3 length and insertions or deletions at six rearrangement sites. Within each subset, clonotype counts were normalized to sorted cell number, after which true diversity and Gini coefficients were computed with the tcR R package. The overlap coefficient, calculated on TCRB nucleotide sequences, was used to measure repertoire sharing. Out-of-frame TCRB sequences from naive cells were analyzed to stand in for the pre-selection repertoire. TCRdb limited this immuneACCESS table to in-frame rearrangements with V and J called. A share of clones is missing; checked studies link under half to unresolved V genes, and the rest is unexplained. The DNA was the basis for D and trimming; V, J and clone size are from that table. The sample table contains hundreds of thousands of clones; only one count was recorded for under 15% of them. Together, the top ten hold 0.02% to 0.025% of the sample.

According to the germline V gene (reference sequence), CDR1 reads LNHDA and CDR2 reads SQIVND. V is shortened by 4 bases, J by 5 bases, and the region joining them spans 17 bases. The CDR3 numbers 15 residues from cysteine through phenylalanine. Left in the record is the CDR3 DNA by itself, 45 bases read in frame from the first base. This clone was recorded a few times. Its binding antigen is unknown. It has no much larger one-base neighbor in the sample; base qualities were not kept. The receptor's source is a man aged 18 to 29 with type 1 diabetes. The sequenced sample was naive CD4+ T cells from blood. The intended sense of this specimen's cell subset or site label: true naive CD4+ T cells. This chain is built from TRBV19 and TRBJ1-2; D gene: possibly TRBD1, on 5 matching bases. The bases read TGTGCCAGTAGTAATTTGAGGGACGAGTCATATGGCTACACCTTC. This is translated as CASSNLRDESYGYTF. Here the CDR3 is joined to the reference TRBV19 and TRBJ1-2 genes, and the full variable domain is: DGGITQSPKYLFRKEGQNVTLSCEQNLNHDAMYWYRQDPGQGLRLIYYSQIVNDFQKGDIAEGYSVSREKKESFPLTVTSAQKNPTAFYLCASSNLRDESYGYTFGSGTRLTVV.